A selection of T cell receptor beta chains follows, all from one sample in a study of blood T cells in healthy people across ages. A single record per CDR3 protein comes from TCRdb applying MiXCR to the 5' RACE reads. The sample has about 590,000 distinct CDR3 sequences; approximately 30% are singletons. Sequencing was performed on blood. Source of these receptors: a woman of 80 years or more in good health. CDR3s include the opening cysteine and the closing phenylalanine or tryptophan. D genes are given only for firm matches. Clone size is not always given. Where it is, it says once, few, many or a class for expanded clones.

V gene: TRBV3-1; J gene: TRBJ1-6; clone size: many; D gene: -; CDR3 protein: CASSQAGVSKFPSPLHF; CDR3 DNA: TGTGCCAGCAGCCAAGCCGGAGTTTCCAAGTTCCCGTCACCCCTCCACTTT
V gene: TRBV10-3; J gene: TRBJ2-1; clone size: many; D gene: -; CDR3 protein: CAISERSGTNNEQFF; CDR3 DNA: TGTGCCATCAGTGAACGGTCCGGGACCAACAATGAGCAGTTCTTC
V gene: TRBV4-1; J gene: TRBJ1-2; clone size: -; D gene: -; CDR3 protein: CASSQESWAGGYTF; CDR3 DNA: TGCGCCAGCAGCCAAGAATCCTGGGCAGGCGGCTACACCTTC
V gene: TRBV6-5; J gene: TRBJ2-1; clone size: few; D gene: TRBD1; CDR3 protein: CAGSSSGTVYNEQFF; CDR3 DNA: TGTGCCGGCAGCTCCTCCGGGACAGTCTACAATGAGCAGTTCTTC
V gene: TRBV27; J gene: TRBJ2-2; clone size: -; D gene: -; CDR3 protein: CASSEKGFAGELFF; CDR3 DNA: TGTGCCAGCAGTGAAAAAGGGTTCGCCGGGGAGCTGTTTTTT
V gene: TRBV6-5; J gene: TRBJ2-2; clone size: -; D gene: -; CDR3 protein: CVAQAPNTGELFF; CDR3 DNA: TGTGTCGCGCAGGCGCCGAACACCGGGGAGCTGTTTTTT
V gene: TRBV15; J gene: TRBJ2-1; clone size: many; D gene: -; CDR3 protein: CATSRDLSRDYNEQFF; CDR3 DNA: TGTGCCACCAGCAGAGATCTCTCCAGGGACTACAATGAGCAGTTCTTC
V gene: TRBV27; J gene: TRBJ2-5; clone size: many; D gene: -; CDR3 protein: CASIGEQETQYF; CDR3 DNA: TGTGCCAGCATTGGGGAACAAGAGACCCAGTACTTC
V gene: TRBV12-3/TRBV12-4; J gene: TRBJ1-2; clone size: few; D gene: TRBD1; CDR3 protein: CASSPTGDRYYGYTF; CDR3 DNA: TGTGCCAGCAGCCCTACAGGGGATAGGTACTATGGCTACACCTTC
V gene: TRBV20-1; J gene: TRBJ1-1; clone size: -; D gene: -; CDR3 protein: CSAKGMVGGTEAFF; CDR3 DNA: TGCAGTGCTAAGGGGATGGTAGGGGGCACTGAAGCTTTCTTT
V gene: TRBV20-1; J gene: TRBJ2-3; clone size: many; D gene: TRBD2; CDR3 protein: CSARVPPGLAGGRPQYF; CDR3 DNA: TGCAGTGCTAGAGTCCCTCCGGGACTAGCGGGGGGGCGACCGCAGTATTTT
V gene: TRBV20-1; J gene: TRBJ1-2; clone size: many; D gene: -; CDR3 protein: CSARDWPQGGGYTF; CDR3 DNA: TGCAGTGCTAGAGATTGGCCTCAGGGAGGTGGCTACACCTTC
V gene: TRBV20-1; J gene: TRBJ1-5; clone size: -; D gene: TRBD1; CDR3 protein: CSALSPGQFGQPQHF; CDR3 DNA: TGCAGTGCTCTCTCCCCGGGACAGTTTGGGCAGCCCCAGCATTTT
V gene: TRBV5-1; J gene: TRBJ2-4; clone size: many; D gene: TRBD1; CDR3 protein: CASSPDRGRNIQYF; CDR3 DNA: TGCGCCAGCAGCCCTGACAGGGGGCGAAACATTCAGTACTTC
V gene: TRBV7-9; J gene: TRBJ1-1; clone size: -; D gene: TRBD1; CDR3 protein: CAGSSPYPGGNTEAFF; CDR3 DNA: TGTGCCGGCAGCTCCCCTTACCCAGGGGGGAACACTGAAGCTTTCTTT
V gene: TRBV3-1; J gene: TRBJ2-6; clone size: many; D gene: TRBD1; CDR3 protein: CASSPNQGQVNVLTF; CDR3 DNA: TGTGCCAGCAGCCCCAATCAGGGACAGGTCAACGTCCTGACTTTC
V gene: TRBV20-1; J gene: TRBJ1-5; clone size: -; D gene: -; CDR3 protein: CSASDGLRQPQHF; CDR3 DNA: TGCAGTGCTAGCGATGGTCTCCGGCAGCCCCAGCATTTT
V gene: TRBV12-3/TRBV12-4; J gene: TRBJ2-6; clone size: many; D gene: -; CDR3 protein: CASSLGVGRPGANVLTF; CDR3 DNA: TGTGCCAGCAGTTTGGGTGTGGGGAGACCTGGGGCCAACGTCCTGACTTTC
V gene: TRBV5-1; J gene: TRBJ2-1; clone size: many; D gene: -; CDR3 protein: CASSLDSTGYNEQFF; CDR3 DNA: TGCGCCAGCAGCTTGGATTCCACAGGATACAATGAGCAGTTCTTC
V gene: TRBV5-1; J gene: TRBJ1-2; clone size: many; D gene: TRBD1; CDR3 protein: CASSPTSTGHSNGYTF; CDR3 DNA: TGCGCCAGCAGCCCGACTTCGACAGGGCATAGTAATGGCTACACCTTC
V gene: TRBV7-6; J gene: TRBJ2-7; clone size: -; D gene: -; CDR3 protein: CASSSGTGNYEQYF; CDR3 DNA: TGTGCCAGCAGCTCGGGAACCGGGAACTACGAGCAGTACTTC
V gene: TRBV6-1; J gene: TRBJ1-2; clone size: -; D gene: -; CDR3 protein: CASSEGQGRSIGYTF; CDR3 DNA: TGTGCCAGCAGTGAAGGCCAGGGGAGAAGTATCGGCTACACCTTC
V gene: TRBV20-1; J gene: TRBJ1-4; clone size: -; D gene: -; CDR3 protein: CSARGRRRNEKLFF; CDR3 DNA: TGCAGTGCTAGAGGGCGGAGAAGGAATGAAAAACTGTTTTTT
V gene: TRBV7-2; J gene: TRBJ1-1; clone size: many; D gene: -; CDR3 protein: CASSLKTEAFF; CDR3 DNA: TGTGCCAGCAGCTTGAAAACTGAAGCTTTCTTT
V gene: TRBV5-8; J gene: TRBJ1-1; clone size: many; D gene: TRBD1; CDR3 protein: CASSISAGGNTEAFF; CDR3 DNA: TGTGCCAGCAGCATAAGTGCAGGGGGCAACACTGAAGCTTTCTTT
V gene: TRBV20-1; J gene: TRBJ2-5; clone size: -; D gene: -; CDR3 protein: CSARVNLGQETQYF; CDR3 DNA: TGCAGTGCTAGAGTTAATCTCGGTCAAGAGACCCAGTACTTC
V gene: TRBV10-3; J gene: TRBJ1-5; clone size: few; D gene: TRBD1; CDR3 protein: CAISLGQENQPQHF; CDR3 DNA: TGTGCCATCAGTCTTGGACAGGAGAATCAGCCCCAGCATTTT
V gene: TRBV29-1; J gene: TRBJ1-1; clone size: -; D gene: TRBD1; CDR3 protein: CSVDGTGDTKAFF; CDR3 DNA: TGCAGCGTTGACGGGACAGGGGATACTAAAGCTTTCTTT
V gene: TRBV7-2; J gene: TRBJ2-5; clone size: -; D gene: -; CDR3 protein: CASSTKVETQYF; CDR3 DNA: TGTGCCAGCAGCACCAAGGTGGAGACCCAGTACTTC
V gene: TRBV7-3; J gene: TRBJ1-6; clone size: many; D gene: -; CDR3 protein: CASSLEYNSPLHF; CDR3 DNA: TGTGCCAGCAGCCTGGAGTATAATTCACCCCTCCACTTT
V gene: TRBV20-1; J gene: TRBJ2-5; clone size: -; D gene: -; CDR3 protein: CSAASDGMTQETQYF; CDR3 DNA: TGCAGTGCCGCGTCGGACGGCATGACTCAAGAGACCCAGTACTTC
V gene: TRBV27; J gene: TRBJ1-5; clone size: -; D gene: -; CDR3 protein: CASDPREPQHF; CDR3 DNA: TGTGCCAGCGATCCTCGGGAGCCCCAGCATTTT
V gene: TRBV3-1; J gene: TRBJ1-1; clone size: -; D gene: -; CDR3 protein: CASSQAGATGAFF; CDR3 DNA: TGTGCCAGCAGCCAAGCAGGGGCCACAGGAGCTTTCTTT
V gene: TRBV10-3; J gene: TRBJ2-5; clone size: many; D gene: TRBD1; CDR3 protein: CAISEGQGATQYF; CDR3 DNA: TGTGCCATCAGTGAGGGACAGGGGGCGACCCAGTACTTC
V gene: TRBV24-1; J gene: TRBJ2-2; clone size: few; D gene: TRBD1; CDR3 protein: CATSDSRTGANTGELFF; CDR3 DNA: TGTGCCACCAGTGATTCCCGGACAGGGGCGAACACCGGGGAGCTGTTTTTT
V gene: TRBV12-3/TRBV12-4; J gene: TRBJ2-1; clone size: many; D gene: -; CDR3 protein: CASSPAGSSYNEQFF; CDR3 DNA: TGTGCCAGCAGCCCTGCAGGGAGCTCCTACAATGAGCAGTTCTTC
V gene: TRBV6-5; J gene: TRBJ1-1; clone size: few; D gene: -; CDR3 protein: CASSQDAGRTEAFF; CDR3 DNA: TGTGCCAGCAGCCAAGACGCGGGGAGGACTGAAGCTTTCTTT
V gene: TRBV7-2; J gene: TRBJ2-7; clone size: once; D gene: TRBD1; CDR3 protein: CASSFDRGPGEQYF; CDR3 DNA: TGTGCCAGCAGCTTCGACAGGGGGCCCGGCGAGCAGTACTTC